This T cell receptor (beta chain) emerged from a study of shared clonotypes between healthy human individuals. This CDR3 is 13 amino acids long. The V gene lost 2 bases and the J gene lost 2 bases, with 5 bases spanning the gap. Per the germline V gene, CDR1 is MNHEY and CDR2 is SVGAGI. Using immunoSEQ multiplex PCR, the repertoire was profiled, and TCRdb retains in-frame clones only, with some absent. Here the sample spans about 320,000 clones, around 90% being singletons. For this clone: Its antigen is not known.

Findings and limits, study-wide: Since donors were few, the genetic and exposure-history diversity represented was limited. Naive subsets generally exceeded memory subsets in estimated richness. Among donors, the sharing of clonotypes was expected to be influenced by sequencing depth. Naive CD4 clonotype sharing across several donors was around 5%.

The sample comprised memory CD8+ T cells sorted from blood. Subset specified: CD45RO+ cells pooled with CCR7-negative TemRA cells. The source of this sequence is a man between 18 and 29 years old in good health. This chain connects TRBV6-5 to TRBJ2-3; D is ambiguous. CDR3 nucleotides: TGTGCCAGCAGTTACAGTTACACAGATACGCAGTATTTT. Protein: CASSYSYTDTQYF.